This T cell receptor (beta chain) came from a study of cytomegalovirus exposure and HLA in healthy donors. 60 Vbeta and 13 Jbeta primers were used in PCR. Profiling relied on immunoSEQ multiplex PCR, and the TCRdb table lists in-frame clones only, not all of them. The repertoire consists of approximately 130,000 clones, with more than 60% occurring once and the leading ten covering approximately 9.1%. Broader study findings: CMV serostatus alone was available as immune exposure information. Follow-up analysis later connected one missense variant in DCLRE1C with trimming of TCR beta V- and J-genes. The study put around 180 TCR beta chains on its list as cytomegalovirus-associated.

Germline values: CDR1 SEHNR, CDR2 FQNEAQ (reference sequence). The CDR3 loop spans 15 amino acids. V was clipped by 5 bases and J by 4 bases; unmatched bases: 7. Healthy bone marrow donors made up the donor group. A remark on this clone: The antigen is not known.

The rearrangement joins TRBV7-9 to TRBJ1-2, with 10 bases lining up with TRBD1. Input material: PBMCs. This receptor was taken from a woman in her fifties or sixties in good health and CMV-seropositive. CDR3 amino acids: CASSTDRGPSYGYTF. CDR3 DNA: TGTGCCAGCAGCACCGACAGGGGGCCCTCCTATGGCTACACCTTC.